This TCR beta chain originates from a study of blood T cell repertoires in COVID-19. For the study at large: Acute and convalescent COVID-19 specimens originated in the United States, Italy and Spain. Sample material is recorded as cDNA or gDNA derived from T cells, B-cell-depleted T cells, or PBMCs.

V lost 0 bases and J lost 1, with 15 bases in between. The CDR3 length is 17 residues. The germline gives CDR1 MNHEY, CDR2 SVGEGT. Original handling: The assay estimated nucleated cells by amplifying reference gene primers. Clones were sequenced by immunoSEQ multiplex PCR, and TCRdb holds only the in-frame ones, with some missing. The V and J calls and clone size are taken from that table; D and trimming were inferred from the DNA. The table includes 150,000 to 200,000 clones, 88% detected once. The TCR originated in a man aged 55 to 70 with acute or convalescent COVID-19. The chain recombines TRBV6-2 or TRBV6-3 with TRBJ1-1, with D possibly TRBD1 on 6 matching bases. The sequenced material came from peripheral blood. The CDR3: CASSYSPGGPANTEAFF. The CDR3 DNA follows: TGTGCCAGCAGTTACTCTCCCGGGGGGCCAGCGAACACTGAAGCTTTCTTT.